This T cell receptor (beta chain) emerged from a study of blood T cell repertoires in COVID-19 (dated by TCRdb to between 2020 and 2021). Background on the whole study: Samples from collaborators originated in the United States, Italy and Spain and spanned both the acute and convalescent phases of COVID-19. The prospective study material was composed of cDNA or gDNA derived from T cells, B-cell-depleted T cells, or PBMCs. The repertoires were released in a freely available public database intended as a resource for research on the immune response to SARS-CoV-2. The samples were drawn from two sources: the first 160 participants of the ongoing ImmuneRACE study, and approximately 1,300 subjects contributed by 6 global collaborators. Sample metadata almost always included a de-identified subject ID, COVID-19 status, age in years and sex. Where available, HLA class I and class II types were taken from metadata supplied by the sample provider and were not determined by assay-based typing. Deeply sampled blood TCRbeta repertoires from subjects exposed to, actively infected with, or recovered from COVID-19 were included in the dataset. The investigation overall reported the following: How much clinical and demographic metadata was included differed by source and by participant, and the metadata was provided uncurated.

Collaborating institutions collected whole blood in K2EDTA tubes following their own protocols. For TCRbeta analysis, collaborators shipped samples in one of three forms: frozen whole blood, isolated PBMCs, or DNA extracted from either of those sample types. This clone was observed a single time. No cognate antigen has been identified for it. The record has no base qualities; no much larger clone is one base away. CDR1 and CDR2 are read off the germline V gene (reference sequence) as LNHDA and SQIVND. V is pruned by 3 bases and J by 1 base, leaving 6 bases of the junction without a gene match. The CDR3 starts with the cysteine, ends with the phenylalanine, and has 15 residues. Here the CDR3 DNA is all that survives: 45 bases in frame from base 1. TCRbeta CDR3 regions were amplified from genomic DNA by means of the immunoSEQ Assay, a bias-controlled multiplex PCR. The paper's processing steps were these. The number of nucleated cells in each sample was estimated from the amplification of reference gene primers within the assay. To quantify the absolute abundance of each unique TCRbeta CDR3 rearrangement, sequence reads were collapsed and filtered. For each sample, productive Simpson clonality was calculated by taking the square root of Simpson's diversity index across productive rearrangements. TCRdb provides this immuneACCESS table in a form limited to in-frame rearrangements. Some clones are lacking; in checked studies, under half of them reflect an unresolved V gene, and why the rest are absent is not known. That table is the source of V, J and clone size, and D and trimming were worked out from the DNA. The sample table contains about 120,000 clones; only one count was recorded for approximately 80% of them. Less than 11% of the sample rests with the top ten.

The sequence derives from a human donor in a cohort sampled during active COVID-19. In this chain, TRBV19 is recombined with TRBJ2-7; TRBD1 fits 7 bases in the junction. Input material: peripheral blood. The CDR3 protein is CASSIRDSGSYEQYF. The sequenced DNA: TGTGCCAGTAGTATTCGGGACAGTGGTTCCTACGAGCAGTACTTC.